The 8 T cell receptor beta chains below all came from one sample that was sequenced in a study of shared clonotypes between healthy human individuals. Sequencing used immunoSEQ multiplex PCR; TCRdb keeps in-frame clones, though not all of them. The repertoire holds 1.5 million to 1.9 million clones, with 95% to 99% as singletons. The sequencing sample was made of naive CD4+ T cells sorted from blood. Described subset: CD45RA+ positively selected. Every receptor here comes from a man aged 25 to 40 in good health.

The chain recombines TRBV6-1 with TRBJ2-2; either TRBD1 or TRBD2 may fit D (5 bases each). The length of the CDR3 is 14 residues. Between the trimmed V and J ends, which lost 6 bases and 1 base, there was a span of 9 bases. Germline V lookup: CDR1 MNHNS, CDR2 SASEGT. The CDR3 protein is CASSGDLNTGELFF. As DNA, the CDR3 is TGTGCCAGCAGCGGGGACCTGAACACCGGGGAGCTGTTTTTT.

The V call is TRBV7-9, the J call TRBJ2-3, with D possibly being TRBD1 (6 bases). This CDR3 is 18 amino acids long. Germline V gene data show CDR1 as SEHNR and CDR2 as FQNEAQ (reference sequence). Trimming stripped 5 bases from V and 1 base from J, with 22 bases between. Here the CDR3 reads CASSPRSAAGDRTDTQYF. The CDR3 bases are TGTGCCAGCAGCCCCCGCTCGGCCGCAGGGGATCGCACAGATACGCAGTATTTT. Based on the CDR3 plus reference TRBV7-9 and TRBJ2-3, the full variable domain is DTGVSQNPRHKITKRGQNVTFRCDPISEHNRLYWYRQTLGQGPEFLTYFQNEAQLEKSRLLSDRFSAERPKGSFSTLEIQRTEQGDSAMYLCASSPRSAAGDRTDTQYFGPGTRLTVL.

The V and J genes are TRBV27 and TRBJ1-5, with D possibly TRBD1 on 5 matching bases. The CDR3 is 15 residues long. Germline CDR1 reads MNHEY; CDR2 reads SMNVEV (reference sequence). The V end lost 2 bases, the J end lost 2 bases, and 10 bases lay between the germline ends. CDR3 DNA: TGTGCCAGCAGTTTAAGGGAAGGGGGCAATCAGCCCCAGCATTTT. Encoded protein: CASSLREGGNQPQHF.

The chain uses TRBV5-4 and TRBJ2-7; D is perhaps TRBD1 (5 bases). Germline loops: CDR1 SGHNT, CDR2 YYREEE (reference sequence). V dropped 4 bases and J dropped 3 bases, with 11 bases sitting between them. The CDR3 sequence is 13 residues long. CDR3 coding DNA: TGTGCCAGCAGCCCTCGACAGCTCTACGAGCAGTACTTC. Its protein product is CASSPRQLYEQYF.

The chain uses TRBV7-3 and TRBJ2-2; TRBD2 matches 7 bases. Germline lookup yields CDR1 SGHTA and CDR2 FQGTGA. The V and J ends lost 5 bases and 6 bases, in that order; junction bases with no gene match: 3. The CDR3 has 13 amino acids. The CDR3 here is CASSLSGAGELFF. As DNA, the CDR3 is TGTGCCAGCAGCCTAAGCGGGGCCGGGGAGCTGTTTTTT.

The CDR3 sequence is CAWSAHMSSAGGELFF. Here the CDR3 DNA reads TGTGCCTGGAGTGCCCACATGTCGTCGGCGGGCGGGGAGCTGTTTTTT. The chain joins TRBV30 to TRBJ2-2; the D gene is possibly TRBD2 (5 bases). V shed 1 base and J shed 7 bases, with 19 bases lying between them. The CDR3 totals 16 residues. CDR1 and CDR2 (germline): GTSNPN, SVGIG (reference sequence).

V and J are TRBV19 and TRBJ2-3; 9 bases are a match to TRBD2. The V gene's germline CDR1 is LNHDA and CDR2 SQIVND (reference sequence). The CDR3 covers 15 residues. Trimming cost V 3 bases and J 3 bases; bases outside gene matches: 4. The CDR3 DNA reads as TGTGCCAGTAGTATGGGGAGCGGGAGGACAGATACGCAGTATTTT. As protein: CASSMGSGRTDTQYF.

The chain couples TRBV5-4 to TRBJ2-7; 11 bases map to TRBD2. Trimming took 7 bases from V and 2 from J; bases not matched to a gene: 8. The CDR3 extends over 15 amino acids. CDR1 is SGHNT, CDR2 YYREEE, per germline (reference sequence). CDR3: CASGTSGRSTYEQYF. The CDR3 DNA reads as TGTGCCAGCGGAACTAGCGGGAGATCAACCTACGAGCAGTACTTC.